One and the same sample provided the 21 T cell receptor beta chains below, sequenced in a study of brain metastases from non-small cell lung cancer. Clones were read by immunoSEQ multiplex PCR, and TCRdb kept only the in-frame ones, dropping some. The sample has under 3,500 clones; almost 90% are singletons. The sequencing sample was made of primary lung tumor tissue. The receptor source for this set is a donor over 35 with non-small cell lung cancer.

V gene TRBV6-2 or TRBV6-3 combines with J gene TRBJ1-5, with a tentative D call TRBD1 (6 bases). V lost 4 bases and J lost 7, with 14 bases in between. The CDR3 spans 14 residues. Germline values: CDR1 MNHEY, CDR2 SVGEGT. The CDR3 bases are TGTGCCAGCAGTTCCCGGACCGGGGGCCAGCCCCAGCATTTT. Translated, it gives CASSSRTGGQPQHF.

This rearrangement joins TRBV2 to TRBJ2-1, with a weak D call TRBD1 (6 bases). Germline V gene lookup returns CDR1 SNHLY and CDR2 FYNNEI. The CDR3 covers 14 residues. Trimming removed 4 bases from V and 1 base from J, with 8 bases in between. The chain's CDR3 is CASSVDSSYNEQFF. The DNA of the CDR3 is TGTGCCAGCAGTGTGGACAGTTCCTACAATGAGCAGTTCTTC. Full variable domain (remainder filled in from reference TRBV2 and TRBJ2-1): EPEVTQTPSHQVTQMGQEVILRCVPISNHLYFYWYRQILGQKVEFLVSFYNNEISEKSEIFDDQFSVERPDGSNFTLKIRSTKLEDSAMYFCASSVDSSYNEQFFGPGTRLTVL.

The CDR3 here is CASSRGPALNTGELFF. The DNA for the CDR3 is TGTGCCAGCAGCCGCGGGCCCGCGTTGAACACCGGGGAGCTGTTTTTT. The chain carries TRBV7-3 and TRBJ2-2, with a possible D match to TRBD2 (5 bases). The V and J ends lost 5 bases and 1 base respectively, with 14 bases between them. CDR1 SGHTA and CDR2 FQGTGA come from the germline V gene. The CDR3 has 16 residues.

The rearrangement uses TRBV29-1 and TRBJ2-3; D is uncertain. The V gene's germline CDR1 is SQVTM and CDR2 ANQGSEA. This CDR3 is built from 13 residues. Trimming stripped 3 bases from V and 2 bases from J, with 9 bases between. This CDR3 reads CSVDTGNTDTQYF. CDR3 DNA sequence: TGCAGCGTTGATACCGGAAACACAGATACGCAGTATTTT.

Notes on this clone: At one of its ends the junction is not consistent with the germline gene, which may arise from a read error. The CDR3 DNA reads TGTGTCAGCTCGTCGCTGGGAGCGGGAGCGCACACAGATACGCAGTATTTT. Translation gives CVSSSLGAGAHTDTQYF. The V gene is TRBV18, the J gene TRBJ2-3; 8 bases align to TRBD2. This CDR3 is built from 17 residues. Looked up from germline, CDR1 is KGHSH and CDR2 is LQKENI.

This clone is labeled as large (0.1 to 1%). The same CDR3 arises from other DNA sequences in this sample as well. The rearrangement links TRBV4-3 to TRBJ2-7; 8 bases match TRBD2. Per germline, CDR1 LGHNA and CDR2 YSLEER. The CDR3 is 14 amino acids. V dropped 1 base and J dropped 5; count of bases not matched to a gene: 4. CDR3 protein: CASSQGTSFHEQYF. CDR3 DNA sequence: TGCGCCAGCAGCCAAGGGACTAGCTTCCACGAGCAGTACTTC.

The CDR3 reads CASGDSNTGELFF. Written as DNA, the CDR3 is TGTGCCAGTGGCGATTCGAACACCGGGGAGCTGTTTTTT. V usage is TRBV19 and J usage is TRBJ2-2; no definite D call. With 8 bases removed from V and 0 bases from J, the gap between germline ends came to 7 bases. Germline V CDR1 and CDR2: LNHDA, SQIVND (reference sequence). The CDR3 consists of 13 residues.

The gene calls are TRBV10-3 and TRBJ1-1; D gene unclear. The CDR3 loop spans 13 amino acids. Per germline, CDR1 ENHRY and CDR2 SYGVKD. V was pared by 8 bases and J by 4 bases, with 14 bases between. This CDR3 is CAISRGVSTEAFF. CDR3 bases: TGTGCCATCTCCCGCGGGGTAAGCACTGAAGCTTTCTTT.

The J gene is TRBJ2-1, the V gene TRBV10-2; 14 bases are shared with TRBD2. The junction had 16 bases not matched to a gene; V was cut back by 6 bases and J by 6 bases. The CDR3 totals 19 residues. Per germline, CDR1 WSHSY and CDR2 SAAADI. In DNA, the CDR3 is TGCGCCAGCAGAGGGTTTGGTGGGACTAGCGGGAGACAGAGCAATGAGCAGTTCTTC. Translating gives CASRGFGGTSGRQSNEQFF.

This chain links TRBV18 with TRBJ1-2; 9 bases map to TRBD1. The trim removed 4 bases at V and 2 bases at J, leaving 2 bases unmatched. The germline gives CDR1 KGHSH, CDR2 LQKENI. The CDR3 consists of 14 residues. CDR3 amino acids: CASSRTGENYGYTF. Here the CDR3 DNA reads TGTGCCAGCTCACGGACAGGGGAGAACTATGGCTACACCTTC.

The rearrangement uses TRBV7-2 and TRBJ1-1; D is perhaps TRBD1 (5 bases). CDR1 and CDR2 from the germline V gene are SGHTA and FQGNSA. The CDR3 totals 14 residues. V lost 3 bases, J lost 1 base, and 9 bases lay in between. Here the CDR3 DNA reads TGTGCCAGCAGCTTGTACAGGAAGAACACTGAAGCTTTCTTT. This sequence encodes CASSLYRKNTEAFF. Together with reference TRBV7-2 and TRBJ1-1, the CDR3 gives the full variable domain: GAGVSQSPSNKVTEKGKDVELRCDPISGHTALYWYRQSLGQGLEFLIYFQGNSAPDKSGLPSDRFSAERTGGSVSTLTIQRTQQEDSAVYLCASSLYRKNTEAFFGQGTRLTVV.

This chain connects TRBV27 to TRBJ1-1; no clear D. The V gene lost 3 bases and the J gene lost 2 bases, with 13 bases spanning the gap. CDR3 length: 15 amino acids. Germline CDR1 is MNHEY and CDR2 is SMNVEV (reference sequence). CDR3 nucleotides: TGTGCCAGCAGTTTGAAAAGGACTGGCAACACTGAAGCTTTCTTT. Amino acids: CASSLKRTGNTEAFF.

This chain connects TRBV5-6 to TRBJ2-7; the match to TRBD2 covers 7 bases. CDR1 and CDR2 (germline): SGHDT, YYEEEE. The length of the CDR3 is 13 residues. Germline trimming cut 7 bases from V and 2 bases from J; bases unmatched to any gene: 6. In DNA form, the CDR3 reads TGTGCCAGCTCGGGGAGGGTCACCTACGAGCAGTACTTC. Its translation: CASSGRVTYEQYF. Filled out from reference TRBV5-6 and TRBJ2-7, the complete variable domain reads DAGVTQSPTHLIKTRGQQVTLRCSPKSGHDTVSWYQQALGQGPQFIFQYYEEEERQRGNFPDRFSGHQFPNYSSELNVNALLLGDSALYLCASSGRVTYEQYFGPGTRLTVT.

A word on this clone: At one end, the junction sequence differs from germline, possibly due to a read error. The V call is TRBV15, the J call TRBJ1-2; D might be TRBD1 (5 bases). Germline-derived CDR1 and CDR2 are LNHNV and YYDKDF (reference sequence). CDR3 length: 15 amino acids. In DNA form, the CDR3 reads TGTGTCACCAGCAGAGATAGGTCAGGGAACTATGGCTACACCTTC. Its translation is CVTSRDRSGNYGYTF.

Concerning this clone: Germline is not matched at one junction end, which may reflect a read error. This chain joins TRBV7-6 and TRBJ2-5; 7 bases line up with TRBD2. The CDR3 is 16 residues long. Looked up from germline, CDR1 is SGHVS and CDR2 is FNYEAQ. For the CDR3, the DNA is TGTACCAGCAGCTTAGACCCGGCTAGCGGCCAAGAGACCCAGTACTTC. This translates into CTSSLDPASGQETQYF.

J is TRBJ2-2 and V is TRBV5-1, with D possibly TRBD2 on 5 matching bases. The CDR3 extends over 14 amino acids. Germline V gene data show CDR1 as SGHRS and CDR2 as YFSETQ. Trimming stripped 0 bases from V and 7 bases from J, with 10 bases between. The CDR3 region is CASSLAGEIGELFF. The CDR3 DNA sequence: TGCGCCAGCAGCTTGGCCGGGGAAATCGGGGAGCTGTTTTTT.

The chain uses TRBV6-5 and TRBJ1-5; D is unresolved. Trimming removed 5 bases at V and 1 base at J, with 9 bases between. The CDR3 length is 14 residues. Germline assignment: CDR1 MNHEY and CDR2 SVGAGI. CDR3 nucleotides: TGTGCCAGCAGTCCCGGATCCAGCAATCAGCCCCAGCATTTT. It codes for CASSPGSSNQPQHF.

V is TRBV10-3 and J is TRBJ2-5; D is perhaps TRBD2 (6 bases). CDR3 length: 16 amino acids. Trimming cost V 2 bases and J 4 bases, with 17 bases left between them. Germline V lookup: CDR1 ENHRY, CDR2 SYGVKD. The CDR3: CAISESGGSGRETQYF. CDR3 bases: TGTGCCATCAGTGAGAGTGGAGGGTCGGGGAGAGAGACCCAGTACTTC.

CDR3 DNA sequence: TGTGCCAGCAGTGACTCGACAGGGACCGGAAACACCATATATTTT. This encodes CASSDSTGTGNTIYF. The chain combines TRBV6-4 with TRBJ1-3; 7 bases align to TRBD1. This CDR3 is built from 15 residues. Looked up from germline, CDR1 is MRHNA and CDR2 is SNTAGT. V shed 0 bases and J 4 bases; nucleotides not matched to a gene: 3.

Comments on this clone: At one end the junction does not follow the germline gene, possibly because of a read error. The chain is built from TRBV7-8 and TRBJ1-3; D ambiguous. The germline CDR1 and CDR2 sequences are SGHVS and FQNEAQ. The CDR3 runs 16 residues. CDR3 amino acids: CASSSPAYTKGNTIYF. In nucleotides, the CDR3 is TGTGCGAGCAGCTCCCCGGCTTATACGAAGGGAAACACCATATATTTT.

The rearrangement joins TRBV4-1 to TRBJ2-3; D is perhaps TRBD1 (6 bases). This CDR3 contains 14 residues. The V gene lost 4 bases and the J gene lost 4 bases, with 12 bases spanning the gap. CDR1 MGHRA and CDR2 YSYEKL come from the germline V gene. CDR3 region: CASSLTQGADTQYF. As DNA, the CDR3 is TGCGCCAGCAGCCTTACACAGGGTGCAGATACGCAGTATTTT.